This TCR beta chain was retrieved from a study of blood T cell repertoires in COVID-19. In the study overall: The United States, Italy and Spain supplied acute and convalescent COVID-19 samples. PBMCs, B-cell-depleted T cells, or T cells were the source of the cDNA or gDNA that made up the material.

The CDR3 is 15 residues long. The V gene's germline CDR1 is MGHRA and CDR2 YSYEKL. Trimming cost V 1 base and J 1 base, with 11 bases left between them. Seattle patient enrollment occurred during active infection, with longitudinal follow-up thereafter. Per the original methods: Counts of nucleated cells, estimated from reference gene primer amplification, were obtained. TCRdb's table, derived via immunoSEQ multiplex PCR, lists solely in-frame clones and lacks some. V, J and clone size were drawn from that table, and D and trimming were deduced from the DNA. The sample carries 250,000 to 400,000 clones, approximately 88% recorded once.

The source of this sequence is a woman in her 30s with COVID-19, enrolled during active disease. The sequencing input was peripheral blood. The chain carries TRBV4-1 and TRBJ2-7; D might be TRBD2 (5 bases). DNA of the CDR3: TGCGCCAGCAGCCAAGTGTCGTCGGGGTCCTACGAGCAGTACTTC. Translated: CASSQVSSGSYEQYF.